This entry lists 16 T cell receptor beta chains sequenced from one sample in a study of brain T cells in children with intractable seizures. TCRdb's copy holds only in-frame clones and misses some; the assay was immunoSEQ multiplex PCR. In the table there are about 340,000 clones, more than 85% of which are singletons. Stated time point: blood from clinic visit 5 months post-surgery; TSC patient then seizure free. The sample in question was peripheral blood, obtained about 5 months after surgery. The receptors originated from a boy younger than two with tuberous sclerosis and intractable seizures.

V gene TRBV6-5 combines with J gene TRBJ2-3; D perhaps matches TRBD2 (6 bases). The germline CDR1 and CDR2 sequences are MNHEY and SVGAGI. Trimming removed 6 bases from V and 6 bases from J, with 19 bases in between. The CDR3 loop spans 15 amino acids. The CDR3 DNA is TGTGCCAGCAGAGTTGAACTAGCTCTCTCCGATACGCAGTATTTT. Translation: CASRVELALSDTQYF.

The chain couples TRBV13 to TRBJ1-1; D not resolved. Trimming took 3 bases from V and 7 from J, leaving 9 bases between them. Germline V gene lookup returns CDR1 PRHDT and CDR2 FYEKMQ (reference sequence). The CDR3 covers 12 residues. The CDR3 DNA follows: TGTGCCAGCAGCTTCCTCTCGGGTGAAGCTTTCTTT. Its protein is CASSFLSGEAFF. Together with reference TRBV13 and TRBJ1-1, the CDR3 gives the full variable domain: AAGVIQSPRHLIKEKRETATLKCYPIPRHDTVYWYQQGPGQDPQFLISFYEKMQSDKGSIPDRFSAQQFSDYHSELNMSSLELGDSALYFCASSFLSGEAFFGQGTRLTVV.

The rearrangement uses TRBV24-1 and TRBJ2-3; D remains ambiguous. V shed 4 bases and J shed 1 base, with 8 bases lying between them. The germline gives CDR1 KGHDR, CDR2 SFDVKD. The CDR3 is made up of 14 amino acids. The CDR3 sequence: CATSDPQGTDTQYF. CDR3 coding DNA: TGTGCCACCAGTGACCCCCAGGGCACAGATACGCAGTATTTT.

The CDR3 loop is CASSAGDRGRETQYF. The CDR3 nucleotides read TGTGCCAGTAGTGCGGGGGACAGGGGCCGAGAGACCCAGTACTTC. J is TRBJ2-5 and V is TRBV19, with TRBD1 matching 10 bases. Germline CDR1 and CDR2: LNHDA and SQIVND (reference sequence). V lost 5 bases, J lost 4 bases, and 7 bases stayed unmatched. The CDR3 runs 15 residues.

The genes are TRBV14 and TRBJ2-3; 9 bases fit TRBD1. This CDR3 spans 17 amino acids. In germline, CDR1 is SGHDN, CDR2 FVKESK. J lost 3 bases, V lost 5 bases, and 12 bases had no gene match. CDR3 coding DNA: TGTGCCAGCAGCTCGTTCTTGGGACAGGGATTTACAGATACGCAGTATTTT. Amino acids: CASSSFLGQGFTDTQYF.

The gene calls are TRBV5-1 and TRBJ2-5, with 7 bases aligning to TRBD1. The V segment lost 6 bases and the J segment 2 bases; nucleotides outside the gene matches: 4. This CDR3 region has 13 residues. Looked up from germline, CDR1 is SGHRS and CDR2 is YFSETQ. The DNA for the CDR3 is TGCGCCAGCAACCGGGACAGACAAGAGACCCAGTACTTC. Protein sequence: CASNRDRQETQYF.

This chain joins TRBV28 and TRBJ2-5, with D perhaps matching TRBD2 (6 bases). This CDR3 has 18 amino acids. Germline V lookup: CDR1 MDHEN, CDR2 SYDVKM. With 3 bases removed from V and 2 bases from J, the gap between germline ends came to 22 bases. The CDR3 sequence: CASSFPAVSAGQQETQYF. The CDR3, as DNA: TGTGCCAGCAGTTTCCCCGCAGTGTCGGCGGGGCAACAAGAGACCCAGTACTTC.

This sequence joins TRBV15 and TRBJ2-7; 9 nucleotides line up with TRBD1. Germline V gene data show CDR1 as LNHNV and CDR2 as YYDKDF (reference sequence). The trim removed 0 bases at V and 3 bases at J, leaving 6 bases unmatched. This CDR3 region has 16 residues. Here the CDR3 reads CATSREGDRASYEQYF. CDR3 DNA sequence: TGTGCCACCAGCAGAGAAGGGGACAGGGCAAGCTACGAGCAGTACTTC.

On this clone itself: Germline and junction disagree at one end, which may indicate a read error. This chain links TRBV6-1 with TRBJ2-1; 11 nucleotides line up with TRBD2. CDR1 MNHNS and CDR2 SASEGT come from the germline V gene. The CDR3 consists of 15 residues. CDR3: CASTELAGVYNEQFF. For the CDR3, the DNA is TGTGCCAGCACTGAACTAGCGGGGGTCTACAATGAGCAGTTCTTC.

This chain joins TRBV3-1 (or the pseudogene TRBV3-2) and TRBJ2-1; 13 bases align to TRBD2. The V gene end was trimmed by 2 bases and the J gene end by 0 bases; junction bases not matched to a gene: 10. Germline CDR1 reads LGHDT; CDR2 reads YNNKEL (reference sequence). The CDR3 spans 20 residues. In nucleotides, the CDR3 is TGTGCCAGCAGCCAACGGGGACTAGCGGGGCCTCCATTCTCCTACAATGAGCAGTTCTTC. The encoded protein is CASSQRGLAGPPFSYNEQFF.

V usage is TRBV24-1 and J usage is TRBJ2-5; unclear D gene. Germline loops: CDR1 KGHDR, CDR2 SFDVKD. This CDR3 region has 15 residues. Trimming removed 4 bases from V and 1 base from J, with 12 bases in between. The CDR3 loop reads CATSDNGPGQETQYF. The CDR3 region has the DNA TGTGCCACCAGTGACAACGGACCAGGCCAAGAGACCCAGTACTTC.

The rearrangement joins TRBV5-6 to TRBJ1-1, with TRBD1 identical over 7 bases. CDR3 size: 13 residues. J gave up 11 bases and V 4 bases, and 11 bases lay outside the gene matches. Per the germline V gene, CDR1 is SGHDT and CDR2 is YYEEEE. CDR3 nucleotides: TGTGCCAGCAGCCGACAGGGACCTTGGGGCGCTTTCTTT. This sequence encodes CASSRQGPWGAFF.

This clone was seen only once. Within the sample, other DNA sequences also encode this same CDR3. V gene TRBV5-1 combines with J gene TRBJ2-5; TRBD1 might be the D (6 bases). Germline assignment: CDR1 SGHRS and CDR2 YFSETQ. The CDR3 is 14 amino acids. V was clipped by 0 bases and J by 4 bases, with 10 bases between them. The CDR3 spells CASSLGQGRETQYF. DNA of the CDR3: TGCGCCAGCAGCTTGGGGCAGGGGAGAGAGACCCAGTACTTC.

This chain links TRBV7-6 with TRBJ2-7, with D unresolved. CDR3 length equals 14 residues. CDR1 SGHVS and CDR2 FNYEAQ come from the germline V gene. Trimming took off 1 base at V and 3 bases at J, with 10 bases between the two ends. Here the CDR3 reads CASSLGPRGYEQYF. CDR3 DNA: TGTGCCAGCAGCTTAGGTCCCCGCGGCTACGAGCAGTACTTC.

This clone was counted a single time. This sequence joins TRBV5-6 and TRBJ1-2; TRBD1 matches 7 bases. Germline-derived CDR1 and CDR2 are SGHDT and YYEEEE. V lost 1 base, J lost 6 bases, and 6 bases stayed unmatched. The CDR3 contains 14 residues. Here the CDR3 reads CASSLRQGVHGYTF. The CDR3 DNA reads TGTGCCAGCAGCTTGCGTCAGGGGGTACATGGCTACACCTTC.

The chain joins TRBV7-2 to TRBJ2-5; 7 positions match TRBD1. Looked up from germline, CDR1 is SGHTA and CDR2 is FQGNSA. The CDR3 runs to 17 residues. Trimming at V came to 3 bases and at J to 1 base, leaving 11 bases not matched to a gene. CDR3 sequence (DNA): TGTGCCAGCAGCTTCCCGACAGGGCTACCGATCCAAGAGACCCAGTACTTC. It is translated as CASSFPTGLPIQETQYF.